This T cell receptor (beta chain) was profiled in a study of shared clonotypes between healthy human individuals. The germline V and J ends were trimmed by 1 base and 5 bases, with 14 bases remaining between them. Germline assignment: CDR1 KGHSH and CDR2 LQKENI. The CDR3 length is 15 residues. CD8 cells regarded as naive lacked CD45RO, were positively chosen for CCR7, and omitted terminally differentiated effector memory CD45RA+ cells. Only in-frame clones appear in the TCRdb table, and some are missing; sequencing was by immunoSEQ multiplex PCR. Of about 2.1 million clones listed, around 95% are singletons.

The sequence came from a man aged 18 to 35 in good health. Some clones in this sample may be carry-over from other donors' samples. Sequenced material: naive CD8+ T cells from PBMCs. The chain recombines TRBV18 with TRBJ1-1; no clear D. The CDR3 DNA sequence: TGTGCCAGCTCACCACTGGAGGGTCGAAAAACTGAAGCTTTCTTT. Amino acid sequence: CASSPLEGRKTEAFF. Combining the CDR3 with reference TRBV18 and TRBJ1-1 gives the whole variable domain NAGVMQNPRHLVRRRGQEARLRCSPMKGHSHVYWYRQLPEEGLKFMVYLQKENIIDESGMPKERFSAEFPKEGPSILRIQQVVRGDSAAYFCASSPLEGRKTEAFFGQGTRLTVV.